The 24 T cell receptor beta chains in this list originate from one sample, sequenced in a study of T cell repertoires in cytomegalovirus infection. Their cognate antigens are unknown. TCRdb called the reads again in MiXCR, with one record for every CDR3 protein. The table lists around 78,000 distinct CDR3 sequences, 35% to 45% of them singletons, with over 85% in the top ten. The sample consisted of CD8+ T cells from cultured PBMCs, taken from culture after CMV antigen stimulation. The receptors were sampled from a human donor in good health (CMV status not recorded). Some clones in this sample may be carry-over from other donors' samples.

The CDR3 sequence: CASSLTPRYEQYF. Written as DNA, the CDR3 is TGTGCCAGCAGTTTAACCCCCCGCTACGAGCAGTACTTC. J is TRBJ2-7 and V is TRBV27; D call uncertain. This CDR3 contains 13 residues. Germline-derived CDR1 and CDR2 are MNHEY and SMNVEV (reference sequence). Trimming took 2 bases from V and 3 from J, leaving 8 bases between them.

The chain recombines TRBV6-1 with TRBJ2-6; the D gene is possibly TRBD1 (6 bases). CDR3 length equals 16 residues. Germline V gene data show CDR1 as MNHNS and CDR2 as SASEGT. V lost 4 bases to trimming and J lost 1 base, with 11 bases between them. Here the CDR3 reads CASSARQESGANVLTF. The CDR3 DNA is TGTGCCAGCAGTGCCAGACAGGAGTCTGGGGCCAACGTCCTGACTTTC.

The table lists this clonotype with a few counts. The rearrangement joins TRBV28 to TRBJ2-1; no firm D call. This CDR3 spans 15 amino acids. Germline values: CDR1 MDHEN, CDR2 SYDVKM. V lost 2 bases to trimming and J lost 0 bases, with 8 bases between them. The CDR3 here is CASSLDFSSYNEQFF. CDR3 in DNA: TGTGCCAGCAGTTTAGACTTTAGCTCCTACAATGAGCAGTTCTTC.

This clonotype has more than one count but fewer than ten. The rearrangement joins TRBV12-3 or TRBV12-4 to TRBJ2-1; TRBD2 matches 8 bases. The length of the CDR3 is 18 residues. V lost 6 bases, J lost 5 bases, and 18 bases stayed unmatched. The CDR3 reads CASRGSGAERLAHNEQFF. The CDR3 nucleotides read TGTGCCAGCAGGGGTAGCGGGGCCGAACGCCTTGCTCACAATGAGCAGTTCTTC.

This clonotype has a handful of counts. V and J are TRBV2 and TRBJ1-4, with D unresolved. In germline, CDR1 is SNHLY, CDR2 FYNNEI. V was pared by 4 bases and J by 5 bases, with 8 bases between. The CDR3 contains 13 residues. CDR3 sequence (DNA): TGTGCCAGCAGTGTAGGCGCAAATGAAAAACTGTTTTTT. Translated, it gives CASSVGANEKLFF.

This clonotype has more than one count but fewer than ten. The CDR3 reads CASSPGQGNEQYF. CDR3 nucleotides: TGTGCCAGCAGTCCGGGGCAGGGGAACGAGCAGTACTTC. The rearrangement links TRBV6-6 to TRBJ2-7; D is perhaps TRBD1 (6 bases). Germline V gene lookup returns CDR1 MNHNY and CDR2 SVGAGI (reference sequence). The length of the CDR3 is 13 residues. V shed 5 bases and J shed 5 bases, with 13 bases lying between them.

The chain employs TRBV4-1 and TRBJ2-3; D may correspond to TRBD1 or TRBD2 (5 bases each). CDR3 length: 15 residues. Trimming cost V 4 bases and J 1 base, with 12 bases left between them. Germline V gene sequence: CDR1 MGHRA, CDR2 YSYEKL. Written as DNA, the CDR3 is TGCGCCAGCAGCCCATCGATGGGGGGCACAGATACGCAGTATTTT. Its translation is CASSPSMGGTDTQYF.

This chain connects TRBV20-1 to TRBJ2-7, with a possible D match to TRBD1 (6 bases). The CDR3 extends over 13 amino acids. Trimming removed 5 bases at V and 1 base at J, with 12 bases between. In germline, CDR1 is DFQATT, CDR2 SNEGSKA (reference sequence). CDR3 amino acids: CSAPAGTSYEQYF. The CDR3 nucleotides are TGCAGTGCTCCTGCCGGGACATCCTACGAGCAGTACTTC.

The CDR3 nucleotides are TGTGCCACCAGCAGAGATCCGGGGGTCGCCTCCTACGAGCAGTACTTC. Protein sequence: CATSRDPGVASYEQYF. The chain employs TRBV15 and TRBJ2-7, with D perhaps TRBD2 (6 bases). CDR3 size: 16 residues. Germline CDR1 LNHNV, CDR2 YYDKDF (reference sequence). The V gene lost 0 bases and the J gene lost 0 bases, with 12 bases spanning the gap.

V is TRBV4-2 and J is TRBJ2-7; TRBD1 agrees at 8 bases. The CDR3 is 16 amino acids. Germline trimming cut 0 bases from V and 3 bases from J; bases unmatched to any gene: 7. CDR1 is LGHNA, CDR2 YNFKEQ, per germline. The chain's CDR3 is CASSQDSGQGDYEQYF. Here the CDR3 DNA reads TGTGCCAGCAGCCAAGATTCCGGACAGGGTGACTACGAGCAGTACTTC.

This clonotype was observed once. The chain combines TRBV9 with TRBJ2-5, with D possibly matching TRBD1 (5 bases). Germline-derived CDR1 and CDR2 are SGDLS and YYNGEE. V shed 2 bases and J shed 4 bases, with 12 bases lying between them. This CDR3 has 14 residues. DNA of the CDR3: TGTGCCAGCAGCGTTTCGCAGGGCCCAGAGACCCAGTACTTC. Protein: CASSVSQGPETQYF. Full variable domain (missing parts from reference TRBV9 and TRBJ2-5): DSGVTQTPKHLITATGQRVTLRCSPRSGDLSVYWYQQSLDQGLQFLIQYYNGEERAKGNILERFSAQQFPDLHSELNLSSLELGDSALYFCASSVSQGPETQYFGPGTRLLVL.

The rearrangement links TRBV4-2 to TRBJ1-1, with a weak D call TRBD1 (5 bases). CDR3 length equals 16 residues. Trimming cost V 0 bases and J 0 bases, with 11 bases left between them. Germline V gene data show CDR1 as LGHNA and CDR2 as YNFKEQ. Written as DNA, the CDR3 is TGTGCCAGCAGCCAAGAAAGGGGCCCCATGAACACTGAAGCTTTCTTT. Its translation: CASSQERGPMNTEAFF.

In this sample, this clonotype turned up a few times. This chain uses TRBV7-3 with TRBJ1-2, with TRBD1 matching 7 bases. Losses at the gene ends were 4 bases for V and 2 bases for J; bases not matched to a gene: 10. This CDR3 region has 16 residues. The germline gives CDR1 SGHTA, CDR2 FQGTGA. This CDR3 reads CASSSGTEPVNYGYTF. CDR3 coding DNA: TGTGCCAGCAGCTCCGGGACAGAACCAGTAAACTATGGCTACACCTTC.

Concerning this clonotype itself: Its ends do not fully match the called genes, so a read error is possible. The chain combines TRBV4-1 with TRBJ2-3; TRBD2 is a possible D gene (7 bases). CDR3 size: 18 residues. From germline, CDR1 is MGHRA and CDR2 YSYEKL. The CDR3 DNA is TGCGCCAGCAGCCAAGAAGGCCGGGGGGCAGACCCCACAGGTACGCAGTATTTT. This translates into CASSQEGRGADPTGTQYF.

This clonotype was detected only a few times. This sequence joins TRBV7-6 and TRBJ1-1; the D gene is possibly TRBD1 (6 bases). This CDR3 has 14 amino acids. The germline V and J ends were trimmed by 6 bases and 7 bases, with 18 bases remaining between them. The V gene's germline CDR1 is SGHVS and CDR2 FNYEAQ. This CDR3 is CASSPTGPRGEAFF. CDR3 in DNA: TGTGCCAGCAGTCCTACGGGGCCCAGGGGTGAAGCTTTCTTT.

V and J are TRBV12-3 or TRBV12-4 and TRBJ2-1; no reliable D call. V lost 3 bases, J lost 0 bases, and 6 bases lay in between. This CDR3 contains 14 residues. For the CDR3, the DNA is TGTGCCAGCAGTTTGGTCAGCTCCTACAATGAGCAGTTCTTC. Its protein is CASSLVSSYNEQFF.

The CDR3 DNA reads TGTGCCATCCGAGGGGGGGAGAACACTGAAGCTTTCTTT. Translation gives CAIRGGENTEAFF. The genes are TRBV10-3 and TRBJ1-1; tentatively, D is TRBD1 (6 bases). The CDR3 totals 13 residues. Trimming removed 8 bases from V and 1 base from J, with 11 bases in between. Germline loops: CDR1 ENHRY, CDR2 SYGVKD.

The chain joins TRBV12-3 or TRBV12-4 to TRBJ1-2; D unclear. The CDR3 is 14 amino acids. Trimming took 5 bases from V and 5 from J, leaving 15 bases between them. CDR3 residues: CASSGNGVFYGYTF. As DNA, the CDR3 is TGTGCCAGCAGTGGGAACGGGGTCTTTTATGGCTACACCTTC.

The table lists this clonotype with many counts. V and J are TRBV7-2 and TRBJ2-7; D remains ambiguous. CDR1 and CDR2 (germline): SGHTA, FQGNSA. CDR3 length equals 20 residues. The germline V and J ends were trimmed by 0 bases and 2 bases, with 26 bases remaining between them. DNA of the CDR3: TGTGCCAGCAGCTTAGCGTTCGGGCAAGGGCCAGGTTCAAATCCCTACGAGCAGTACTTC. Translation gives CASSLAFGQGPGSNPYEQYF.

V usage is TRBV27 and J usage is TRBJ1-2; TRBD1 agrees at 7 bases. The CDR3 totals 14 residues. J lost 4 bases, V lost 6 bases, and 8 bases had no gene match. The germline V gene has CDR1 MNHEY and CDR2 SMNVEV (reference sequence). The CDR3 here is CASRPGQAIYGYTF. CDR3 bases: TGTGCCAGCAGACCTGGACAGGCAATCTATGGCTACACCTTC.

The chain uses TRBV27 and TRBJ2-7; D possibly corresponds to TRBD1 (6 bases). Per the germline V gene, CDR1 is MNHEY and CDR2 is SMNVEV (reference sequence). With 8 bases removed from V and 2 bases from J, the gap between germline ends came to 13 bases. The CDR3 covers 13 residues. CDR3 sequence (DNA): TGTGCCAGCGGCCCAACAGGGCCCTACGAGCAGTACTTC. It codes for CASGPTGPYEQYF.

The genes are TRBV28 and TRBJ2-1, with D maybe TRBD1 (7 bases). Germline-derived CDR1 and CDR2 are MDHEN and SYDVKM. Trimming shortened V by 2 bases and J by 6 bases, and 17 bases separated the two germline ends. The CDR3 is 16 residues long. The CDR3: CASSLKTGKGGNEQFF. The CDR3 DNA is TGTGCCAGCAGTTTAAAGACAGGGAAGGGAGGCAATGAGCAGTTCTTC.

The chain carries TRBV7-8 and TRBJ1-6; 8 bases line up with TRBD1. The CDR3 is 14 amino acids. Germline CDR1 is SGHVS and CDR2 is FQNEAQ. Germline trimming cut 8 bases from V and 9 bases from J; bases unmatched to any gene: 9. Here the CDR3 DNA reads TGTGCCAGCGGGCTCGGACAGGGTGGTTCACCCCTCCACTTT. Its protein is CASGLGQGGSPLHF. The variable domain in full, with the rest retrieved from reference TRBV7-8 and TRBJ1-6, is GAGVSQSPRYKVAKRGQDVALRCDPISGHVSLFWYQQALGQGPEFLTYFQNEAQLDKSGLPSDRFFAERPEGSVSTLKIQRTQQEDSAVYLCASGLGQGGSPLHFGNGTRLTVT.

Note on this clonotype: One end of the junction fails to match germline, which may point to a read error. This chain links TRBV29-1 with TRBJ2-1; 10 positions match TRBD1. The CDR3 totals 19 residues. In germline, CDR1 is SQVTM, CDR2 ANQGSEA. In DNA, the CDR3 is TGCAGCATTGAAGATCCGGAGACAGGGGGCGAGGGGGGTTACGATGAGCAGTTCTTC. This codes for CSIEDPETGGEGGYDEQFF.